This T cell receptor (beta chain) was documented in a study of identical twins. Germline values: CDR1 DFQATT, CDR2 SNEGSKA (reference sequence). The trim removed 8 bases at V and 3 bases at J, leaving 8 bases unmatched. This CDR3 contains 14 residues. TCRdb reanalysed the 5' RACE reads using MiXCR and keeps one entry per CDR3 protein. The table has hundreds of thousands of distinct CDR3 sequences, over 15% seen once. This clonotype was observed a handful of times. Its antigen remains unknown. Study-wide results and limits: Part of the zero-insertion signal could reflect confounding by invariant MAIT and iNKT cells.

These records were also assigned to another study, of T cells expressing NK-cell markers. This second study says: Whether expanded NKG2C-expressing T cell clones recognize HCMV is unknown.

V gene TRBV20-1 combines with J gene TRBJ2-2, with 8 bases fitting TRBD1. The source of this sequence is a woman aged 18 to 35 in good health. Sequenced input: PBMCs. CDR3 residues: CSTLQGVDTGELFF. The CDR3, as DNA: TGCAGTACATTACAGGGGGTCGACACCGGGGAGCTGTTTTTT.